The entry below gives a single TCR beta chain sequence along with its context. This clone appeared once. Its antigen target is currently unknown. No base qualities exist here, and no much larger clone lies one base off it. The immunoSEQ Assay, a bias-controlled multiplex PCR, was used to amplify TCRbeta CDR3 regions from genomic DNA. Processing in the source paper ran as follows. The number of nucleated cells in each sample was estimated from the amplification of reference gene primers within the assay. To quantify the absolute abundance of each unique TCRbeta CDR3 rearrangement, sequence reads were collapsed and filtered. For each sample, productive Simpson clonality was calculated by taking the square root of Simpson's diversity index across productive rearrangements. As stored in TCRdb, this immuneACCESS dataset retains in-frame rearrangements with V and J assigned. A fraction of the clones does not appear; measured against another copy, unresolved V genes explain less than half of the discrepancy, and the remainder lacks a known reason. V, J and clone size derive from that table, while D and trimming were established from the DNA sequence. The sample yields 95,000 to 150,000 clones; just over 85% were counted once. Clones ranked in the top ten supply approximately 4.2% of the sample.

The sample belongs to a study of blood T cell repertoires in COVID-19 (dated by TCRdb to the early 2020s). In terms of the full investigation: Samples covering the acute and convalescent phases of COVID-19 were provided by collaborators in the United States, Italy and Spain. A freely available public database, intended as a resource for researchers studying the immune response to SARS-CoV-2, is where the repertoires were released. The sample metadata nearly always contained a de-identified subject ID, COVID-19 status, age in years and sex. Samples were obtained from the ongoing ImmuneRACE study (first 160 participants) and from about 1,300 subjects provided by 6 global collaborators. The dataset comprised deeply sampled blood TCRbeta repertoires from subjects exposed to, actively infected with, or recovered from COVID-19. Where available, HLA class I and class II types were taken from metadata supplied by the sample provider and were not determined by assay-based typing. The prospective study material was composed of cDNA or gDNA derived from T cells, B-cell-depleted T cells, or PBMCs.

Measured from the cysteine to the phenylalanine, the CDR3 is 15 residues long. Just CDR3 DNA is preserved here, 45 bases in frame from base 1. Based on the germline V gene, the CDR1 and CDR2 sequences are LGHNA and YNFKEQ. Trimming takes 0 bases from V and 10 bases from J, and the germline ends sit 13 bases apart. Each collaborating institution followed its own protocols to collect whole blood in K2EDTA tubes. Collaborator samples were shipped for TCRbeta analysis as frozen whole blood, isolated PBMCs, or DNA extracted from either sample type. The study at large found these results: The quantity of clinical and demographic metadata differed by source and by participant and was supplied without curation.

The sequencing input was peripheral blood. The sequence derives from a man aged 35-49 years with acute or convalescent COVID-19. Here the chain combines TRBV4-2 and TRBJ1-6, with the D segment identity uncertain. The DNA is as follows: TGTGCCAGCAGCCAAGATTGGAGGGTTGGATCACCCCTCCACTTT. Its coded protein is CASSQDWRVGSPLHF.